This T cell receptor (beta chain) is drawn from a study of cytomegalovirus exposure and HLA in healthy donors. The CDR3 extends over 13 amino acids. V shed 11 bases and J shed 3 bases, with 14 bases lying between them. The germline CDR1 and CDR2 sequences are ENHRY and SYGVKD. General observations from the study: In a later analysis, TCR association rates varied by HLA locus: DRB1 most, HLA-C fewest.

This clone has a single count. Its specificity is not known. PCR amplification relied on 60 Vbeta primers (plus 13 Jbeta primers). Libraries were prepared by immunoSEQ multiplex PCR; TCRdb keeps only in-frame clonotypes and omits some of them. This sample has approximately 170,000 clones, with 65% to 70% found just once. Source material: PBMCs. This sequence joins TRBV10-3 and TRBJ1-5; D perhaps matches TRBD1 (5 bases). This TCR came from a young woman in good health and CMV-seropositive. CDR3 sequence (DNA): TGTGCCTCAGGCGGGGGTGACAATCAGCCCCAGCATTTT. Residues: CASGGGDNQPQHF.